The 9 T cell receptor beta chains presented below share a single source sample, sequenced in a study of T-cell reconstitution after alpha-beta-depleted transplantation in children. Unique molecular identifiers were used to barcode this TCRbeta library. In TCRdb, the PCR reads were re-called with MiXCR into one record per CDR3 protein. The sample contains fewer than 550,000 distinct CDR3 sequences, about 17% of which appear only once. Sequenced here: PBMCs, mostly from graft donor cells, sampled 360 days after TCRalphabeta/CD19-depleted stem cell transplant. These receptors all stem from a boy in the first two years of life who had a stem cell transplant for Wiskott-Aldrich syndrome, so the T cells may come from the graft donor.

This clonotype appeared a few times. In nucleotides, the CDR3 is TGTGCCAGCAGCGTACAAGGGTGGAACACCGGGGAGCTGTTTTTT. Its protein product is CASSVQGWNTGELFF. The rearrangement joins TRBV9 to TRBJ2-2; no definite D call. V dropped 1 base and J dropped 1 base, with 8 bases sitting between them. The germline V gene encodes CDR1 SGDLS and CDR2 YYNGEE. The CDR3 covers 15 residues.

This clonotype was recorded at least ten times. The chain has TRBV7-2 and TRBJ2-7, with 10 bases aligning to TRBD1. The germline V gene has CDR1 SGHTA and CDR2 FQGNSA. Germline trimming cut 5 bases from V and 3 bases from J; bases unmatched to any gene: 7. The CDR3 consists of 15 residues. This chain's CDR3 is CASSRDRGGIYEQYF. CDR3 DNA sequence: TGTGCCAGCAGCAGGGACAGGGGTGGTATCTACGAGCAGTACTTC.

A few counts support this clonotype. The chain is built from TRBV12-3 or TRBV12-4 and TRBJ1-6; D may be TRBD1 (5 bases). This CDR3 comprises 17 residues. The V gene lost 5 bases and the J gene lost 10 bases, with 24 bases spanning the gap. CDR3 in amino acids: CASSALIGDLGGSPLHF. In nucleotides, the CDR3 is TGTGCCAGCAGTGCCCTTATTGGGGACCTCGGAGGGTCACCCCTCCACTTT.

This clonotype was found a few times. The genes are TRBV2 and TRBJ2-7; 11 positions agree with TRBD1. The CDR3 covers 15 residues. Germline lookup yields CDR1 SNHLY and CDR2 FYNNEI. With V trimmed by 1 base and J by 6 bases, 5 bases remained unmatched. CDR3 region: CASSEVGQGALEQYF. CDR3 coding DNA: TGTGCCAGCAGTGAAGTCGGACAGGGGGCTCTCGAGCAGTACTTC. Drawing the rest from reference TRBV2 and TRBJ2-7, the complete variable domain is EPEVTQTPSHQVTQMGQEVILRCVPISNHLYFYWYRQILGQKVEFLVSFYNNEISEKSEIFDDQFSVERPDGSNFTLKIRSTKLEDSAMYFCASSEVGQGALEQYFGPGTRLTVT.

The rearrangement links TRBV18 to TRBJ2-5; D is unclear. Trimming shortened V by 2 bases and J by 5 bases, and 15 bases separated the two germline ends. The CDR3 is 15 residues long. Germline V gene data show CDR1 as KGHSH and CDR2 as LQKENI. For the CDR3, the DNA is TGTGCCAGCTCACCAATACGAGGAGCCGGGGAGACCCAGTACTTC. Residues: CASSPIRGAGETQYF.

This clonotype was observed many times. The CDR3 loop reads CSVEDEDTQYF. The CDR3 bases are TGCAGCGTTGAAGATGAAGATACGCAGTATTTT. The V call is TRBV29-1, the J call TRBJ2-3; no clear D gene. V lost 0 bases and J 5 bases, leaving 3 bases between the germline ends. CDR1 SQVTM and CDR2 ANQGSEA come from the germline V gene. The length of the CDR3 is 11 residues.

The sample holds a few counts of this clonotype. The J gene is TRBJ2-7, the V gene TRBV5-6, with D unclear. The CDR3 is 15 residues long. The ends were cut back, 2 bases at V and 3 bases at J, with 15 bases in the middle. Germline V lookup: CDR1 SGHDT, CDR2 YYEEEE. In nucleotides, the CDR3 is TGTGCCAGCAGCTTTCAAGGGCTTTGGGGCTACGAGCAGTACTTC. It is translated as CASSFQGLWGYEQYF.

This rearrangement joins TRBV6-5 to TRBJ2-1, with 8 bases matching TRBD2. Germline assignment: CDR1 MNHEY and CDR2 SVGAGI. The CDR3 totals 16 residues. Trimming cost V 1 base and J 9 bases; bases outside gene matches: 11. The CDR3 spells CASSYLTSASRVEQFF. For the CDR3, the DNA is TGTGCCAGCAGTTACTTGACTAGCGCGTCGCGGGTTGAGCAGTTCTTC.

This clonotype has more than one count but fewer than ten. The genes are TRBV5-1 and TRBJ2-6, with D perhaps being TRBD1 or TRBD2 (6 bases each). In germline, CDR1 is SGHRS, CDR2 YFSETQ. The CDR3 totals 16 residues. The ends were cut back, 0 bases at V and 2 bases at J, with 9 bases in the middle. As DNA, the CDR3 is TGCGCCAGCAGCTTGGTCGGGGGCGCTGGGGCCAACGTCCTGACTTTC. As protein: CASSLVGGAGANVLTF.